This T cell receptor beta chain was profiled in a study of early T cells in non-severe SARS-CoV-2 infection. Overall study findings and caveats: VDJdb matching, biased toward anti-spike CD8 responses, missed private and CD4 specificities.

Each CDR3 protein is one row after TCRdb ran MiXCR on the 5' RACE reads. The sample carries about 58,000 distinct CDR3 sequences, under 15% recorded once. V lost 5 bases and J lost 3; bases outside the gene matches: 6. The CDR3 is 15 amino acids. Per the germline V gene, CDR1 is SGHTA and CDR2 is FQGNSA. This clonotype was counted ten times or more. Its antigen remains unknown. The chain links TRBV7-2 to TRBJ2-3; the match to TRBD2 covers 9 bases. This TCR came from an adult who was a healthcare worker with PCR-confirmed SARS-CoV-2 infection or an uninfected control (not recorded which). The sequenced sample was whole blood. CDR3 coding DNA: TGTGCCAGCAGCCCTGCGGGAGGGCCTACAGATACGCAGTATTTT. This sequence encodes CASSPAGGPTDTQYF. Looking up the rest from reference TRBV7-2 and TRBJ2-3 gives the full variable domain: GAGVSQSPSNKVTEKGKDVELRCDPISGHTALYWYRQSLGQGLEFLIYFQGNSAPDKSGLPSDRFSAERTGGSVSTLTIQRTQQEDSAVYLCASSPAGGPTDTQYFGPGTRLTVL.